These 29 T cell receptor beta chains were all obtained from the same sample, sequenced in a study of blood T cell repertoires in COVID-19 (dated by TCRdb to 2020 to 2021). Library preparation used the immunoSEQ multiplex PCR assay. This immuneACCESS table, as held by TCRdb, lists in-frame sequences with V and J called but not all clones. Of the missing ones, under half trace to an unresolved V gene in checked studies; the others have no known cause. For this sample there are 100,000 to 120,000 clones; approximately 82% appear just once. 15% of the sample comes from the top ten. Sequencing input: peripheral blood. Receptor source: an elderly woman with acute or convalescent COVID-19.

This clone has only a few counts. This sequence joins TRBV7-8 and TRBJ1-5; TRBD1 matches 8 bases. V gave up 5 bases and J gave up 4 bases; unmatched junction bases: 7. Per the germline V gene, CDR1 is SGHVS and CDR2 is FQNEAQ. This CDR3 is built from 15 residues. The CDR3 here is CASSIRTGSNQPQHF. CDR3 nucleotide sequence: TGTGCCAGCAGCATCCGGACAGGGTCAAATCAGCCCCAGCATTTT.

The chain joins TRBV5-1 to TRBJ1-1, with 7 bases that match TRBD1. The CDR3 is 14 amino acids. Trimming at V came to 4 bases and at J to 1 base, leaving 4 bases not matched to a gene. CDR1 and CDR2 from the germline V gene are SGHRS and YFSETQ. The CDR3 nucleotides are TGCGCCAGCAGCCGACAGGGCGGGAACACTGAAGCTTTCTTT. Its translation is CASSRQGGNTEAFF.

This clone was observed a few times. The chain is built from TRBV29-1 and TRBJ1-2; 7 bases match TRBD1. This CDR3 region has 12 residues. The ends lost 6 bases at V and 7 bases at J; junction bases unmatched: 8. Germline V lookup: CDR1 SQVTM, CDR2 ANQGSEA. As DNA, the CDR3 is TGCAGCGTGGGTGACAGGGTGGGTGGCTACACCTTC. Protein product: CSVGDRVGGYTF.

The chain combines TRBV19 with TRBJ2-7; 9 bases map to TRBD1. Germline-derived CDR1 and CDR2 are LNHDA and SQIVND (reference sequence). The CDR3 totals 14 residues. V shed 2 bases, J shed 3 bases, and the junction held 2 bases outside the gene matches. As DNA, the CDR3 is TGTGCCAGTAGTATACGGGACAGGGTCTACGAGCAGTACTTC. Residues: CASSIRDRVYEQYF.

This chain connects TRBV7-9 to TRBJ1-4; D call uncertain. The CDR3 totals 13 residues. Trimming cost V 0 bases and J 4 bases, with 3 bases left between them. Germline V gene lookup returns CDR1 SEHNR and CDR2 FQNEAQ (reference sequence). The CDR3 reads CASSLANNEKLFF. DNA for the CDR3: TGTGCCAGCAGCTTAGCTAATAATGAAAAACTGTTTTTT.

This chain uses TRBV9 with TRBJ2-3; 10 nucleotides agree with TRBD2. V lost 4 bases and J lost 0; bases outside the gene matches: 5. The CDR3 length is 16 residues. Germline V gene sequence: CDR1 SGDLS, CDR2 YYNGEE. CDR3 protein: CASSQYSGGSTDTQYF. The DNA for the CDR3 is TGTGCCAGCAGCCAATATAGCGGGGGGAGCACAGATACGCAGTATTTT.

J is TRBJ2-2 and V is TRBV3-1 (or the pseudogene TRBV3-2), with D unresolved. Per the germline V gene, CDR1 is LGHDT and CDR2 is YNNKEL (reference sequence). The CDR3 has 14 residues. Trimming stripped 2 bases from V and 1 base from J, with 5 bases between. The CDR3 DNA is TGTGCCAGCAGCCAAAGAGGGAACACCGGGGAGCTGTTTTTT. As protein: CASSQRGNTGELFF.

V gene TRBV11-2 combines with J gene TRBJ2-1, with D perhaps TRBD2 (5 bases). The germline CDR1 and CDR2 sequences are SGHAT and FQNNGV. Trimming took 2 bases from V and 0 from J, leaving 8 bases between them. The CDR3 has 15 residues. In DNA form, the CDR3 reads TGTGCCAGCAGCTTAAGAGGGAGCTCCTACAATGAGCAGTTCTTC. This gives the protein CASSLRGSSYNEQFF. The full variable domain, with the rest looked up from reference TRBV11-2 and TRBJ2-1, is EAGVAQSPRYKIIEKRQSVAFWCNPISGHATLYWYQQILGQGPKLLIQFQNNGVVDDSQLPKDRFSAERLKGVDSTLKIQPAKLEDSAVYLCASSLRGSSYNEQFFGPGTRLTVL.

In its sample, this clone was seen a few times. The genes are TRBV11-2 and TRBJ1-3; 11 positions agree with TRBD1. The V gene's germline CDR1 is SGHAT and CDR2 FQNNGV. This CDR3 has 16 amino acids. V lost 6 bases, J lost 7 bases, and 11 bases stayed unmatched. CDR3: CASRQPGQGGTNTIYF. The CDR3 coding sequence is TGTGCCAGCAGGCAGCCGGGACAGGGGGGAACGAACACCATATATTTT.

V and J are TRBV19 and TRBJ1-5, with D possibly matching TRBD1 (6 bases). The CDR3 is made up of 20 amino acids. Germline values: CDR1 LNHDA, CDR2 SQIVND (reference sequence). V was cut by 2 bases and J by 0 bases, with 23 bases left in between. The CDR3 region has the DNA TGTGCCAGTAGTATATTCACGAGGGGGGGCGCGGGCTATAGCAATCAGCCCCAGCATTTT. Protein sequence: CASSIFTRGGAGYSNQPQHF.

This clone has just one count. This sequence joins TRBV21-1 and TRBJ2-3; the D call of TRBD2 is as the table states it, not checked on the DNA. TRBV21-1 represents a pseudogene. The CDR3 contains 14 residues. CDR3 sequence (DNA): TGTGCCAGCACCCCCTGGGAGGGATCAGATACGCAGTATTTT. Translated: CASTPWEGSDTQYF.

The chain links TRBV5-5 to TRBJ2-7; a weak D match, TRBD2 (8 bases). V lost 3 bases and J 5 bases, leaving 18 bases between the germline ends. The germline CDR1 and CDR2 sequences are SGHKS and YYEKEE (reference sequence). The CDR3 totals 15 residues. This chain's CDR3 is CASSSLAGRGHEQYF. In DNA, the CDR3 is TGTGCCAGCAGCTCATTAGCGGGAAGGGGGCACGAGCAGTACTTC.

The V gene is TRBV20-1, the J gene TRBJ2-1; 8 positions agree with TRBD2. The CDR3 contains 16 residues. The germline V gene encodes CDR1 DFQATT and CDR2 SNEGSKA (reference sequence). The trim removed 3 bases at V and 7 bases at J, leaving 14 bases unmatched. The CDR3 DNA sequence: TGCAGTGCTAGTGATAGCGGGATAAGGTTGTATAATGAGCAGTTCTTC. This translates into CSASDSGIRLYNEQFF.

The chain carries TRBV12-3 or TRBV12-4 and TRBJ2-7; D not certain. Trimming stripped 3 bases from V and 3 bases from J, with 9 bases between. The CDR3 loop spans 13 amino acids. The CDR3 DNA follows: TGTGCCAGCAGTTTTTCCCAGGACTACGAGCAGTACGTC. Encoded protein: CASSFSQDYEQYV.

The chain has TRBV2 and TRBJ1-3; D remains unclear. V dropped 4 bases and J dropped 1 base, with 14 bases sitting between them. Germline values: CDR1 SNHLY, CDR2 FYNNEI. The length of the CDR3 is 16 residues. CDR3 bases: TGTGCCAGCAGTGCATCATCAGCGGGGTCTGGAAACACCATATATTTT. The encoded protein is CASSASSAGSGNTIYF.

CDR3: CSVEQGPVYEQYF. The CDR3 DNA sequence: TGCAGCGTTGAGCAGGGGCCAGTATACGAGCAGTACTTC. The rearrangement links TRBV29-1 to TRBJ2-7, with D possibly matching TRBD1 (6 bases). V dropped 3 bases and J dropped 4 bases, with 13 bases sitting between them. From germline, CDR1 is SQVTM and CDR2 ANQGSEA. This CDR3 region has 13 residues.

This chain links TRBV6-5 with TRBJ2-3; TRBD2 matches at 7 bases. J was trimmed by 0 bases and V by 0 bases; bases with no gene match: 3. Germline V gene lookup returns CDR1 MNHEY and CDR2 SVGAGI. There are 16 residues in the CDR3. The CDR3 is CASSYSLAASTDTQYF. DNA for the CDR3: TGTGCCAGCAGTTACTCGCTAGCGGCTAGCACAGATACGCAGTATTTT.

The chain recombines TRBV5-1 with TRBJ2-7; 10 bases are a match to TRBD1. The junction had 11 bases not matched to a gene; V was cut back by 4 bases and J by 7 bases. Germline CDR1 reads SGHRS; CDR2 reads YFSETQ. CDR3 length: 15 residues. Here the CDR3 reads CASSPPGQGREEQYF. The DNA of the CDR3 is TGCGCCAGCAGCCCTCCGGGACAGGGGAGGGAAGAGCAGTACTTC.

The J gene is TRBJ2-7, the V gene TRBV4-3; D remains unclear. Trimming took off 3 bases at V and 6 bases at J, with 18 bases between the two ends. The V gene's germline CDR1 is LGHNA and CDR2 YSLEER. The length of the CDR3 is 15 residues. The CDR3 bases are TGCGCCAGCAGCCACTTGCTGCAGGTCCCCATCGAGCAGTACGTC. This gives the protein CASSHLLQVPIEQYV.

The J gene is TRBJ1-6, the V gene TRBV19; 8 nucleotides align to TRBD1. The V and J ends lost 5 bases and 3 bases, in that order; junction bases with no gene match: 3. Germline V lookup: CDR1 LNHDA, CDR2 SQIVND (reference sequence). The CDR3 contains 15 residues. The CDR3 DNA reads TGTGCCAGTAGTGAGACAGGGGTCTATAATTCACCCCTCCACTTT. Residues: CASSETGVYNSPLHF.

Written as DNA, the CDR3 is TGTGCCAGTAAGGGGGAGGGTTCGAACACCGGGGAGCTGTTTTTT. Protein product: CASKGEGSNTGELFF. V gene TRBV9 combines with J gene TRBJ2-2; D perhaps matches TRBD2 (7 bases). V lost 8 bases and J 0 bases, leaving 14 bases between the germline ends. The CDR3 length is 15 residues. CDR1 and CDR2 (germline): SGDLS, YYNGEE.

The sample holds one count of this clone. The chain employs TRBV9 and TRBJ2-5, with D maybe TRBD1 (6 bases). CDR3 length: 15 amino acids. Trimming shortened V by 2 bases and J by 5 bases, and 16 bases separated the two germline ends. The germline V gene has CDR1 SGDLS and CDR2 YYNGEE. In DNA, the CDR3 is TGTGCCAGCAGCGTCGGCCCCACAGGGCGGGAGACCCAGTACTTC. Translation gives CASSVGPTGRETQYF.

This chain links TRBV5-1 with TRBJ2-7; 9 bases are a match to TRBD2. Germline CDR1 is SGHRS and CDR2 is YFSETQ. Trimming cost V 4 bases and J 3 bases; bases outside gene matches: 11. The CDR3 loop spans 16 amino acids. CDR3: CASSHMTSGYLYEQYF. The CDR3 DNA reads TGCGCCAGCAGCCACATGACTAGCGGATATCTCTACGAGCAGTACTTC.

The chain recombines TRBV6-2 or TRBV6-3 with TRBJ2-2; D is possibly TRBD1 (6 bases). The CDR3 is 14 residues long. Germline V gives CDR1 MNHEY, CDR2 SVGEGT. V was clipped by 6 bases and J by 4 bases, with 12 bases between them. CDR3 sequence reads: CASSPPGVTGELFF. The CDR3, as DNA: TGTGCCAGCAGCCCCCCAGGGGTCACCGGGGAGCTGTTTTTT.

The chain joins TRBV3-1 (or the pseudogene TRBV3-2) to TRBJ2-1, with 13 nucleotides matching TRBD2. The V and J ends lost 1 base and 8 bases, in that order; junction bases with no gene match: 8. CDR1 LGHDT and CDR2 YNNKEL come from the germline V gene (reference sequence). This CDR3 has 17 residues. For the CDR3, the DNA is TGTGCCAGCAGCCAAGTCGGCGGACTAGCGGGAGATCATGAGCAGTTCTTC. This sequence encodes CASSQVGGLAGDHEQFF.

The CDR3 coding sequence is TGTGCCAGTACTACAGGGTTGGAGGGCTACACCTTC. Amino acid sequence: CASTTGLEGYTF. The chain employs TRBV19 and TRBJ1-2, with TRBD1 as a possible D gene (6 bases). V lost 7 bases and J lost 8, with 14 bases in between. CDR1 LNHDA and CDR2 SQIVND come from the germline V gene (reference sequence). This CDR3 has 12 amino acids. The full variable domain, rest sourced from reference TRBV19 and TRBJ1-2, is DGGITQSPKYLFRKEGQNVTLSCEQNLNHDAMYWYRQDPGQGLRLIYYSQIVNDFQKGDIAEGYSVSREKKESFPLTVTSAQKNPTAFYLCASTTGLEGYTFGSGTRLTVV.

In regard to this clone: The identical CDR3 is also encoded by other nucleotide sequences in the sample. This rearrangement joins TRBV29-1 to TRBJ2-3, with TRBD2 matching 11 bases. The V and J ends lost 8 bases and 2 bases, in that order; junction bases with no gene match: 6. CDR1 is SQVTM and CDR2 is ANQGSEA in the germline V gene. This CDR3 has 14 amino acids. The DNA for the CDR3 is TGCAGCTCCCTGACTAGCGGGATCACAGATACGCAGTATTTT. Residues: CSSLTSGITDTQYF.

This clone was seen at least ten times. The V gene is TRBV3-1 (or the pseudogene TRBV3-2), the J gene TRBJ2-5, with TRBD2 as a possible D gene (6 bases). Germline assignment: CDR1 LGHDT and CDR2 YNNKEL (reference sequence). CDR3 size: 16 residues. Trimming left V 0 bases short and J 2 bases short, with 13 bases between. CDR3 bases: TGTGCCAGCAGCCAAGACGGGAGAGGGAGACAAGAGACCCAGTACTTC. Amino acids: CASSQDGRGRQETQYF.

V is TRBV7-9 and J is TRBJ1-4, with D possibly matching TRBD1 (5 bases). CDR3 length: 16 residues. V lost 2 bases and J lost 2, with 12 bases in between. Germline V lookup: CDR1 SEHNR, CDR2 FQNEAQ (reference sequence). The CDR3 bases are TGTGCCAGCAGCTTAACGGCGGGGGGGACTAATGAAAAACTGTTTTTT. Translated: CASSLTAGGTNEKLFF.